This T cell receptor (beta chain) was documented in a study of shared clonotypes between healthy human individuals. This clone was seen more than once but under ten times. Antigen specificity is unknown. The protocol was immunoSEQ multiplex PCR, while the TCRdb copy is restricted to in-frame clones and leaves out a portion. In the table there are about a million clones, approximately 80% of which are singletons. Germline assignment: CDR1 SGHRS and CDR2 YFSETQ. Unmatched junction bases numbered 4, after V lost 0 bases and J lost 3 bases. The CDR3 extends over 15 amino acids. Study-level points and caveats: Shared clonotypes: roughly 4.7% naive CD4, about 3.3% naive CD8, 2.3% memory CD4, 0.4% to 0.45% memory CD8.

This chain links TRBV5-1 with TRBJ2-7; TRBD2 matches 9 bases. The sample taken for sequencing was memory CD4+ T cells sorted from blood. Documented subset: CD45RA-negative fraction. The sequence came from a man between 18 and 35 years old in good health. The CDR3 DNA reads TGCGCCAGCAGCTTGGTGGCTAGCGGGAACTACGAGCAGTACTTC. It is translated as CASSLVASGNYEQYF.